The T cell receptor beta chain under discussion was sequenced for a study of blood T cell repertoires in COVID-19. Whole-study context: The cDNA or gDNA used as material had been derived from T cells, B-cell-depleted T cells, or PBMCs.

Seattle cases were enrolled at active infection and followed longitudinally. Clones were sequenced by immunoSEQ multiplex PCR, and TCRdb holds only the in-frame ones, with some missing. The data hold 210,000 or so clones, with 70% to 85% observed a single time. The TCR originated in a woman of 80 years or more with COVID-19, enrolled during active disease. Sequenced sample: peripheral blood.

The CDR3, as DNA: TGTGCCAGTAGGAGAGAACTCTCCCGTAACTATGGCTACACCTTC. This gives the protein CASRRELSRNYGYTF. The chain employs TRBV19 and TRBJ1-2; D gene uncertain. The germline V gene has CDR1 LNHDA and CDR2 SQIVND (reference sequence). This CDR3 contains 15 residues. Trimming removed 6 bases from V and 1 base from J, with 15 bases in between.